This passage covers 14 T cell receptor beta chains from one sample sequenced in a study of human T cells and chemical hapten exposure. Sequencing started from total RNA isolated from unfractionated whole blood. MiXCR, run by TCRdb on the 5' RACE reads, gives a single entry per CDR3 protein. The sample lists approximately 110,000 distinct CDR3 sequences; around a fifth were seen once. The receptors shown here come from a human donor in good health.

This clonotype appeared a few times. The gene calls are TRBV2 and TRBJ1-4, with 11 bases matching TRBD1. CDR1 and CDR2 from the germline V gene are SNHLY and FYNNEI. The V and J ends lost 6 bases and 8 bases, in that order; junction bases with no gene match: 5. The CDR3 runs to 14 residues. The CDR3 DNA reads TGTGCCAGCAGATGGACAGGGGGCCAAGAAAAACTGTTTTTT. This sequence encodes CASRWTGGQEKLFF.

CDR3 DNA sequence: TGCGCCAGCAGCCAAGATCAGGGTGAAGCTTTCTTT. Amino acids: CASSQDQGEAFF. The rearrangement links TRBV4-1 to TRBJ1-1; D may be TRBD1 (5 bases). The CDR3 sequence is 12 residues long. Germline V gene lookup returns CDR1 MGHRA and CDR2 YSYEKL. V was trimmed by 0 bases and J by 7 bases, leaving 6 bases between them.

This clonotype appeared a few times. The chain joins TRBV29-1 to TRBJ2-3; 9 nucleotides agree with TRBD1. This CDR3 has 16 amino acids. Germline trimming cut 3 bases from V and 3 bases from J; bases unmatched to any gene: 10. Germline CDR1 SQVTM, CDR2 ANQGSEA. CDR3 amino acids: CSVEGGQGRRTDTQYF. Written as DNA, the CDR3 is TGCAGCGTTGAGGGGGGACAGGGCCGGAGAACAGATACGCAGTATTTT.

J is TRBJ1-2 and V is TRBV18; no clear D. With 6 bases removed from V and 5 bases from J, the gap between germline ends came to 13 bases. The CDR3 consists of 13 residues. Looked up from germline, CDR1 is KGHSH and CDR2 is LQKENI. Here the CDR3 DNA reads TGTGCCAGCTCGACCCTGGACTCTTATGGCTACACCTTC. This translates into CASSTLDSYGYTF.

The table lists this clonotype with a few counts. This chain joins TRBV12-3 or TRBV12-4 and TRBJ2-7, with D possibly being TRBD2 (5 bases). Trimming pared 0 bases from V and 6 bases from J, leaving 15 bases between. This CDR3 has 15 residues. The DNA for the CDR3 is TGTGCCAGCAGTTTAGCGGCCAGCGGATTGGTCGAGCAGTACTTC. It codes for CASSLAASGLVEQYF.

V and J are TRBV20-1 and TRBJ2-2; D possibly uses TRBD1 or TRBD2 (6 bases each). Germline CDR1 and CDR2: DFQATT and SNEGSKA (reference sequence). Trimming shortened V by 0 bases and J by 5 bases, and 16 bases separated the two germline ends. The CDR3 contains 16 residues. CDR3 DNA: TGCAGTGCTAGAGATTCATGGGGGGCGTCAACCGGGGAGCTGTTTTTT. It encodes CSARDSWGASTGELFF.

This clonotype showed up just once. The rearrangement links TRBV19 to TRBJ1-2; D uncertain. CDR3 size: 12 residues. In germline, CDR1 is LNHDA, CDR2 SQIVND (reference sequence). V lost 3 bases and J 8 bases, leaving 10 bases between the germline ends. CDR3 region: CASSIGVVGYTF. CDR3 nucleotide sequence: TGTGCCAGTAGTATCGGGGTTGTCGGCTACACCTTC.

V gene TRBV10-2 combines with J gene TRBJ2-7; D not certain. Germline values: CDR1 WSHSY, CDR2 SAAADI. Trimming took 0 bases from V and 0 from J, leaving 9 bases between them. The length of the CDR3 is 15 residues. The DNA for the CDR3 is TGCGCCAGCAGTGAGTCTAGGTTGGGCTCCTACGAGCAGTACTTC. This encodes CASSESRLGSYEQYF.

The sample holds a few counts of this clonotype. The rearrangement uses TRBV7-8 and TRBJ2-1, with 9 bases lining up with TRBD1. CDR1 is SGHVS and CDR2 is FQNEAQ in the germline V gene. V trimming: 1 base; J trimming: 8 bases; junction bases outside the gene matches: 6. The CDR3 runs to 15 residues. CDR3 coding DNA: TGTGCCAGCAGCTTAGAACAGGGGGCGTTCCATGAGCAGTTCTTC. This encodes CASSLEQGAFHEQFF.

This clonotype has only a few counts. The chain has TRBV20-1 and TRBJ1-1, with a tentative D call TRBD1 (6 bases). The V gene's germline CDR1 is DFQATT and CDR2 SNEGSKA (reference sequence). The CDR3 totals 14 residues. Trimming cost V 0 bases and J 1 base, with 9 bases left between them. The CDR3 sequence is CSARDWDTNTEAFF. The CDR3 DNA follows: TGCAGTGCTAGAGATTGGGACACGAACACTGAAGCTTTCTTT.

This clonotype appeared a few times. The chain combines TRBV7-6 with TRBJ1-1; D call uncertain. The CDR3 is 16 residues long. V gave up 2 bases and J gave up 5 bases, with 18 bases separating them. The germline V gene encodes CDR1 SGHVS and CDR2 FNYEAQ. The CDR3 DNA follows: TGTGCCAGCAGCTTAATCCGTAACCCTATAAGGACTGAAGCTTTCTTT. Translated, it gives CASSLIRNPIRTEAFF.

CDR3 in DNA: TGTGCCAGCACCTCCCCTGGGCCGTCCGAGGCAGATACGCAGTATTTT. Amino acid sequence: CASTSPGPSEADTQYF. The chain has TRBV28 and TRBJ2-3; the D is unclear. There are 16 residues in the CDR3. Trimming took 7 bases from V and 4 from J, leaving 21 bases between them. Germline V gives CDR1 MDHEN, CDR2 SYDVKM.

CDR3 DNA sequence: TGTGCCAGCAGTTACTCGAGTATCGGGAGTGTTTACAATGAGCAGTTCTTC. Translation gives CASSYSSIGSVYNEQFF. The V call is TRBV6-5, the J call TRBJ2-1, with D possibly TRBD2 on 6 matching bases. The germline V gene has CDR1 MNHEY and CDR2 SVGAGI. This CDR3 has 17 residues. V lost 0 bases and J lost 4, with 16 bases in between.

The chain couples TRBV27 to TRBJ1-2; D remains unclear. The CDR3 extends over 14 amino acids. Germline CDR1 and CDR2: MNHEY and SMNVEV (reference sequence). V was clipped by 2 bases and J by 7 bases, with 14 bases between them. The CDR3 sequence is CASSLMGSPRGYTF. Written as DNA, the CDR3 is TGTGCCAGCAGTTTAATGGGGTCCCCGCGTGGCTACACCTTC.